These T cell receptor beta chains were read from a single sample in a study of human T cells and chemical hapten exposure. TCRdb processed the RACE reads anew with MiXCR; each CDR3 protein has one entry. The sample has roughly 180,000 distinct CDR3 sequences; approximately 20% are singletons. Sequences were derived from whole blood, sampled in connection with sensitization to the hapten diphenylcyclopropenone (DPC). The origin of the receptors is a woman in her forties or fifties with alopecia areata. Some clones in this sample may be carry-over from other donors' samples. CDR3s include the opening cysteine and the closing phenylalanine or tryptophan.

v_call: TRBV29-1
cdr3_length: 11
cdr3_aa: CSVGPDNEQFF

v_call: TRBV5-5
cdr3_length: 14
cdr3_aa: CASSLVGQTYEQYF

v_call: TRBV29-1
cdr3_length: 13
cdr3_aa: CSVSLLSPYEQYF

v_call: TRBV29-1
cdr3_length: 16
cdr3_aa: CSVEDEDRSSYNEQFF

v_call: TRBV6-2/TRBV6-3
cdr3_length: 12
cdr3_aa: CASSFTGTGKTF

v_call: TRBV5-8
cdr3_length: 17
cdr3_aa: CASSLQTAFPLTEKLFF

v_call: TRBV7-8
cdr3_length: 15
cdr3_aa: CASSLAGTGGDTQYF

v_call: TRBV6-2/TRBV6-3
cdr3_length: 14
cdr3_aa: CASSWGSGTDTQYF

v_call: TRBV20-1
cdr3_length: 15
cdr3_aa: CSARPGLAVQETQYF

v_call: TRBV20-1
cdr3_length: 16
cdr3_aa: CSASGEPISLSYEQYF

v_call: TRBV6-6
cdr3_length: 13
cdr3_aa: CASSNRDRGGYTF

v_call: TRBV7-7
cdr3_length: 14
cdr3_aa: CASSREESTGELFF

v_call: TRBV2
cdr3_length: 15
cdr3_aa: CASRSGLAGGYEQYF

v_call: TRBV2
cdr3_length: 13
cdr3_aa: CASSYGGEYEQYF

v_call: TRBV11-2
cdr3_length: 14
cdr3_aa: CASSLGGSTYEQYF

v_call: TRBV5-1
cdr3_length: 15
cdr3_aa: CASSLAGLARDTQYF

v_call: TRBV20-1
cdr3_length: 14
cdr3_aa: CSAREPRPPYEQYF

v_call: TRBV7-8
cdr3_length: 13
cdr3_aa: CASSLEGALWLFF

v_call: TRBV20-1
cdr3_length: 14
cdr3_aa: CSAVAGGGSNGQFF

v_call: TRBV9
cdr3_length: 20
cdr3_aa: CASSPRGGSGLDSGANVLTF

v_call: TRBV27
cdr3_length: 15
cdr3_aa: CASSSPGQGHTEAFF

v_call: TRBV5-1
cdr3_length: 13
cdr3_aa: CASSLVVAEEQFF

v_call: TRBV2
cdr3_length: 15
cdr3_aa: CASSEGPGGSYEQYF

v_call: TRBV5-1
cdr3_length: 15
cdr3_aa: CASSFAGRPNYGYTF

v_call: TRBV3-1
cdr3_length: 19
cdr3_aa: CASSQGLTSGKGSYETQYF

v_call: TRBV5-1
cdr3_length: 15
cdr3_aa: CASTPNWGLNTEAFF

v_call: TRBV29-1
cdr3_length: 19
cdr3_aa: CSVVAGKGLAGGGYNEQFF

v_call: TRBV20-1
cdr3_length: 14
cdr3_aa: CSPLKVNKDQPQHF

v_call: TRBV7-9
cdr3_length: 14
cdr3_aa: CASSFVQKNEKLFF

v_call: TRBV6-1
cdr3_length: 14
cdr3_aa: CASRVDYSTGELFF

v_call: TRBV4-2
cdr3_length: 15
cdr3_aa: CASNRGQGSDTEAFF

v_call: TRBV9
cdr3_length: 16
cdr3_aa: CASSVAEGEGSYEQYF

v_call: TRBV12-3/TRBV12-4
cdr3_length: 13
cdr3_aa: CASSLDRVYGYTF

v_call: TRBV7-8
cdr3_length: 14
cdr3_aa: CASSRGPTSYEQYF

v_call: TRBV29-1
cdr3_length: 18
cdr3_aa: CSVDHETGDFFNYNEQFF

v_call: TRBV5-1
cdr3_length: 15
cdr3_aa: CASSLDEGRSTEAFF

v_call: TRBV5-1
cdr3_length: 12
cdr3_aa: CASSRGDTEAFF

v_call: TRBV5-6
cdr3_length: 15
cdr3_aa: CASSRTSGSLYTQYF

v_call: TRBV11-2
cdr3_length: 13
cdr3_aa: CASSRRVEGEQYF

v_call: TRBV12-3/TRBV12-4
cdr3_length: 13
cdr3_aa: CASSLAGRDEQYF

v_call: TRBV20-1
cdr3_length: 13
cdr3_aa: CSASNGSPTEAFF

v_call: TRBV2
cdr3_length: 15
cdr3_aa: CASTALGQGSNEQFF

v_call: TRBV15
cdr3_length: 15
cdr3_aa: CATSRGPGWVETQYF

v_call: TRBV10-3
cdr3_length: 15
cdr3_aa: CAISGQLQQSTEAFF

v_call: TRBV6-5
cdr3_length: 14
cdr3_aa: CASSYSRSRETQYF

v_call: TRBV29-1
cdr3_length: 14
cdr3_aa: CSVPRRGARDTQYF

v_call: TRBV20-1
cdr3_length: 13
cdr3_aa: CSARRTGGTEAFF

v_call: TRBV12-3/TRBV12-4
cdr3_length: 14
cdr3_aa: CASSRGQGEDRQYF

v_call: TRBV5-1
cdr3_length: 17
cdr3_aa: CASSLSGGGFKNYGYTF

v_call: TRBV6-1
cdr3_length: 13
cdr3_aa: CASSGNRIHEQYF

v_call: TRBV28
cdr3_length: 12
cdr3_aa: CASSLADNLAFF

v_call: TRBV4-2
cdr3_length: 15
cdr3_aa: CASSQGTGQAYEQYF

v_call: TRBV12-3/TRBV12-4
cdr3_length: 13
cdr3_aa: CASSIRTSQPQHF

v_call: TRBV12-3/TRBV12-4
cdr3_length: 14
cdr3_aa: CASSYLSVNYGYTF

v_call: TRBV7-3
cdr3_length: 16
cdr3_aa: CASSSQGLAGPGELFF

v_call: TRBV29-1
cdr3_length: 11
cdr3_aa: CSSGGWETQYF

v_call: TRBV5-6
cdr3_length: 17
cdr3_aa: CASSLAMASSSTDTQYF

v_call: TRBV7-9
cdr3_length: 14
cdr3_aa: CASTPPTGTYGYTF

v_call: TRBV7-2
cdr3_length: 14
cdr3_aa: CASRPKLDSNEQYF

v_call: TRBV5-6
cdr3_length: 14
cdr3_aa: CASSVGGGRETQYF